These 4 T cell receptor beta chains originate from one sample sequenced in a study of T cells in women clearing cervical HPV infection. Sequencing used immunoSEQ multiplex PCR; TCRdb keeps in-frame clones, though not all of them. The sample totals approximately 35,000 clones. The sample comprised blood buffy coat. The receptors come from a woman aged 18 to 75 with a cervical HPV16 infection that either progressed to CIN3+ or cleared (not recorded which).

Concerning this clone: Read data end 3 residues before the CDR3 end; the end is taken from the germline J gene. The gene calls are TRBV4-2 and TRBJ2-1; 7 nucleotides line up with TRBD2. The V gene end was trimmed by 3 bases and the J gene end by 6 bases; junction bases not matched to a gene: 2. Germline values: CDR1 LGHNA, CDR2 YNFKEQ. This CDR3 is 13 amino acids long. The CDR3 sequence is CASSHGLGNEQFF. CDR3 DNA (partial): TGTGCCAGCAGCCACGGACTAGGCAATGAG.

Notes on this clone: The sequenced fragment ends 3 residues before the CDR3 boundary, so the rest is inferred from the germline J gene. This sequence joins TRBV2 and TRBJ2-7; 9 bases are shared with TRBD1. This CDR3 contains 14 residues. V trimming: 8 bases; J trimming: 6 bases; junction bases outside the gene matches: 11. Germline loops: CDR1 SNHLY, CDR2 FYNNEI. This CDR3 reads CASPVGTGLSEQYF. CDR3 DNA (partial): TGTGCCAGCCCAGTGGGGACAGGGCTTTCCGAG.

The part of the CDR3 DNA that was read is TGTGCCTGGAGTGCCGGGGGGCGGGAAAAA. It specifies CAWSAGGREK. Given in full, the CDR3 is CAWSAGGREKLFF. The chain links TRBV30 to TRBJ1-4, with D possibly matching TRBD1 (6 bases). The DNA ends 3 residues before the CDR3 does, and the rest of the CDR3 is filled in from the germline J gene. The germline V and J ends were trimmed by 1 base and 8 bases, with 11 bases remaining between them. Per the germline V gene, CDR1 is GTSNPN and CDR2 is SVGIG (reference sequence). The CDR3 loop spans 13 amino acids.

About this clone: With the read ending 3 residues before the CDR3 end, the germline J gene is used to fill in that end. The chain combines TRBV27 with TRBJ2-5, with TRBD1 identical over 8 bases. Losses at the gene ends were 0 bases for V and 4 bases for J; bases not matched to a gene: 10. Germline CDR1 MNHEY, CDR2 SMNVEV (reference sequence). There are 17 residues in the CDR3. The covered CDR3 bases are TGTGCCAGCAGTTTATCAATGGACAGGGATTCTGGAGAGACC. The encoded protein is CASSLSMDRDSGET. The full CDR3 protein reads CASSLSMDRDSGETQYF.